Presented here are 3 T cell receptor beta chains from one specimen sequenced in a study of T-cell memory formation after mild COVID-19. Each CDR3 protein gets one entry after TCRdb re-called the 5' RACE reads with MiXCR. The sample yields hundreds of thousands of distinct CDR3 sequences, more than 20% seen once. The sequencing input was PBMCs or a T cell subset sorted from them (not recorded which). These receptors were taken from an adult woman who had mild COVID-19 (a few samples of this study predate the infection). Cell type and time point are not known.

This clonotype was detected a few times. The chain carries TRBV4-2 and TRBJ2-3; 7 bases line up with TRBD2. The CDR3 loop spans 16 amino acids. In germline, CDR1 is LGHNA, CDR2 YNFKEQ. V shed 1 base and J 10 bases; nucleotides not matched to a gene: 14. CDR3 protein: CASSQALTGTIDPQYF. The CDR3 nucleotides are TGTGCCAGCAGCCAAGCCCTGACGGGGACTATCGATCCGCAGTATTTT.

This chain uses TRBV24-1 with TRBJ2-2; D possibly corresponds to TRBD2 (6 bases). The CDR3 is 15 amino acids. Germline assignment: CDR1 KGHDR and CDR2 SFDVKD. Trimming left V 2 bases short and J 0 bases short, with 6 bases between. CDR3 sequence (DNA): TGTGCCACCAGTGATTCTAGCGCGAACACCGGGGAGCTGTTTTTT. This encodes CATSDSSANTGELFF.

This clonotype was recorded a few times. The CDR3 sequence: CASRRVRDYNSPLHF. DNA of the CDR3: TGTGCCAGCAGAAGGGTACGGGACTATAATTCACCCCTCCACTTT. This chain connects TRBV6-5 to TRBJ1-6; D gene uncertain. This CDR3 has 15 residues. Per germline, CDR1 MNHEY and CDR2 SVGAGI. With 6 bases removed from V and 3 bases from J, the gap between germline ends came to 12 bases.